Listed below are T cell receptor beta chains from one sample, sequenced in a study of shared clonotypes between healthy human individuals. Profiled with immunoSEQ multiplex PCR; TCRdb holds only in-frame clones, not every one. The profile shows 1.6 million or so clones, around 97% of them singletons. Sequencing used naive CD4+ T cells sorted from blood. The origin of the receptors is a man under 40 in good health. The CDR3 runs from the conserved cysteine through the conserved F or W. A D gene is named only where the DNA matches it firmly. Size tells how often a clone was seen (once, few, many) or the class of an expanded clone, and some rows leave it out.

clone size | J gene | V gene | D gene | CDR3 protein | CDR3 DNA
NA | TRBJ2-7 | TRBV9 | NA | CASSEYEQYF | TGTGCCAGCAGCGAGTACGAGCAGTACTTC
NA | TRBJ2-3 | TRBV4-3 | NA | CASSPTGARVRDTQYF | TGCGCCAGCAGCCCCACGGGGGCCAGGGTGAGGGATACGCAGTATTTT
NA | TRBJ2-7 | TRBV6-1 | NA | CASSEAGTYEQYF | TGTGCCAGCAGTGAGGCAGGGACCTACGAGCAGTACTTC
NA | TRBJ1-3 | TRBV11-2 | NA | CASSLLGSGNTIYF | TGTGCCAGCAGCTTGTTGGGCTCTGGAAACACCATATATTTT
NA | TRBJ2-1 | TRBV4-3 | NA | CASSQDMVGGWSYNEQFF | TGCGCCAGCAGCCAAGATATGGTGGGAGGATGGTCCTACAATGAGCAGTTCTTC
NA | TRBJ2-5 | TRBV6-1 | TRBD2 | CASSARGLAGVETQYF | TGTGCCAGCAGTGCCCGAGGACTAGCGGGAGTAGAGACCCAGTACTTC
once | TRBJ1-5 | TRBV7-8 | NA | CASSLGGRATGQPQHF | TGTGCCAGCAGCTTAGGAGGGAGAGCGACGGGTCAGCCCCAGCATTTT
NA | TRBJ2-3 | TRBV7-6 | NA | CASRPTGHYTDTQYF | TGTGCCAGCAGGCCAACCGGACACTACACAGATACGCAGTATTTT
NA | TRBJ2-7 | TRBV15 | TRBD1 | CATSSWDRDSSYEQYF | TGTGCCACCAGCTCTTGGGATCGGGACAGCTCCTACGAGCAGTACTTC
NA | TRBJ2-7 | TRBV7-3 | NA | CASSQGSSYEQYF | TGTGCCAGCAGCCAGGGAAGTTCCTACGAGCAGTACTTC
NA | TRBJ1-5 | TRBV10-3 | TRBD1 | CAISESENRGGQPQHF | TGTGCCATCAGTGAGTCAGAAAACAGGGGAGGTCAGCCCCAGCATTTT
NA | TRBJ2-7 | TRBV5-1 | TRBD2 | CASSLDGTSGSYEQYF | TGCGCCAGCAGCTTGGACGGGACTAGCGGTTCCTACGAGCAGTACTTC
NA | TRBJ2-1 | TRBV5-1 | NA | CASSLGFSGTSYNEQFF | TGCGCCAGCAGCTTGGGTTTTAGCGGTACGTCCTACAATGAGCAGTTCTTC
NA | TRBJ2-1 | TRBV28 | TRBD2 | CASSSIAGVNEQFF | TGTGCCAGCAGTTCGATAGCGGGAGTCAATGAGCAGTTCTTC
once | TRBJ2-3 | TRBV12-1 | NA | CASSFLKDTQYF | TGTGCCAGCAGCTTTTTAAAGGATACGCAGTATTTT
NA | TRBJ2-7 | TRBV19 | NA | CASSIQTTYEQYF | TGTGCCAGTAGTATCCAGACTACCTACGAGCAGTACTTC